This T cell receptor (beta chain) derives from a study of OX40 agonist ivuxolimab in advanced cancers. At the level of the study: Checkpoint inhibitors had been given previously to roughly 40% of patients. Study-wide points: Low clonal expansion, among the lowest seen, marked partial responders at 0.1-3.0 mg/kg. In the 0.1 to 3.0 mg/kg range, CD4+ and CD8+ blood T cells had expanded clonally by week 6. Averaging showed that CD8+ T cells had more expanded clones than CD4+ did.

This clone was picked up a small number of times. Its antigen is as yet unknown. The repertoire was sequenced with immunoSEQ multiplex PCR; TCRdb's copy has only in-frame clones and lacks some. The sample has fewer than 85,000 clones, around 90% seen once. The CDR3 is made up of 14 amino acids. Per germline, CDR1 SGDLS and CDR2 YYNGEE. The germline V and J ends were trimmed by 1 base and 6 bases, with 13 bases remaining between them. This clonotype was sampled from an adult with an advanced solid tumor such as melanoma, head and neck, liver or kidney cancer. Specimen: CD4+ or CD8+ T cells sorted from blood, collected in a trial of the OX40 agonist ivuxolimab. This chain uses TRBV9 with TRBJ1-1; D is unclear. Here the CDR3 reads CASSVTAGSAEAFF. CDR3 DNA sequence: TGTGCCAGCAGCGTAACGGCGGGAAGCGCTGAAGCTTTCTTT. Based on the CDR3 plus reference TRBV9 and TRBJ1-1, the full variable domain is DSGVTQTPKHLITATGQRVTLRCSPRSGDLSVYWYQQSLDQGLQFLIQYYNGEERAKGNILERFSAQQFPDLHSELNLSSLELGDSALYFCASSVTAGSAEAFFGQGTRLTVV.